This TCR beta chain stems from a study of tumor and adjacent non-tumor tissue in lung cancer. In germline, CDR1 is MNHEY, CDR2 SVGEGT. The CDR3 covers 15 residues. Trimming pared 6 bases from V and 2 bases from J, leaving 14 bases between. This sample's RNA came from whole unsorted tissue. Concerning this clonotype: This CDR3 is missing its conserved last phenylalanine or tryptophan, likely due to a read error.

Three rounds of nested PCR, following a modified ARM-PCR protocol, produced the TCRbeta library. TCRdb recomputed calls from the multiplex PCR reads with MiXCR, one row per CDR3 protein. The repertoire holds about 200,000 distinct CDR3 sequences, 60% to 85% seen once, with approximately 25% in the top ten. The chain has TRBV6-2 or TRBV6-3 and TRBJ1-5, with D maybe TRBD1 (6 bases). The receptor comes from a man in his sixties with non-small cell lung cancer. Sample: lung tumor tissue. The CDR3 nucleotides read TGTGCCAGCAGGCTTACAGGGTCCGGCAATCAGCCCCAGCATTAT. The encoded protein is CASRLTGSGNQPQHY.